Included here is one T cell receptor (beta chain) sequence, with context. This entry comes from a study of CD8 T cells in ankylosing spondylitis. Each CDR3 protein gets one entry after TCRdb re-called the 5' RACE reads with MiXCR. Of fewer than 35,000 distinct CDR3 sequences in the sample, more than 30% were seen once. Deletions cut 1 base from V and 5 bases from J, with 13 bases between. The CDR3 loop spans 14 amino acids. The germline gives CDR1 DFQATT, CDR2 SNEGSKA (reference sequence). The specimen was synovial fluid, either unsorted or a sorted T cell fraction (not recorded which). The V call is TRBV20-1, the J call TRBJ2-3, with TRBD2 as a possible D gene (5 bases). The sequence derives from a male donor with ankylosing spondylitis. The CDR3 region has the DNA TGCAGTGCTAGAGCTGAACTAGTGTTAGATACGCAGTATTTT. Translated: CSARAELVLDTQYF.